This T cell receptor (beta chain) appears in the sequencing data of a study of T cell clones after liver transplantation. For the study at large: Liver transplant recipients had immunosuppression withdrawal attempted within 2 years. TCRbeta sequencing after a pre-transplant mixed lymphocyte reaction identified graft-donor-reactive clones, later tracked in post-transplant blood.

Germline CDR1 and CDR2: SGHTA and FQGNSA. With V trimmed by 5 bases and J by 10 bases, 11 bases remained unmatched. The CDR3 sequence is 15 residues long. Profiled with immunoSEQ multiplex PCR; TCRdb holds only in-frame clones, not every one. The sample includes approximately 1,200 clones, approximately 40% of them seen just once. As for this clone: Its antigen is currently unknown.

Sequencing of dividing CFSE-low cells from the MLR defined alloreactive TCRbeta sequences. Pre-transplant recipient cells met graft donor PBMCs, splenocytes, lymph-node cells, or third-party PBMCs. Sequenced material: CD4+ T cells from cultured PBMCs. This TCR derives from a human patient who received a liver transplant. Some T cells here may be from the graft donor. This chain joins TRBV7-2 and TRBJ2-1; 10 nucleotides match TRBD2. CDR3 protein: CASSGIAGGDQEQFF. The CDR3 coding sequence is TGTGCCAGCAGCGGAATAGCGGGAGGAGATCAGGAGCAGTTCTTC.